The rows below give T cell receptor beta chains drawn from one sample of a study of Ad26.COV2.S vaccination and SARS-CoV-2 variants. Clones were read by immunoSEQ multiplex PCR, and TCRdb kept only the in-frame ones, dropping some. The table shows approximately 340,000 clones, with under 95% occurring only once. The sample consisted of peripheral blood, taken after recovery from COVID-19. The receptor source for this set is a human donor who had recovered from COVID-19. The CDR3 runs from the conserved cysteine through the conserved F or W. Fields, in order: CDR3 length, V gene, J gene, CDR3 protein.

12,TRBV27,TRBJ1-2,CASSGRDRVDTF
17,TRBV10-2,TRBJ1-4,CASSLISTGLGNEKLFF
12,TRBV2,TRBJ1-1,CASKESNTEAFF
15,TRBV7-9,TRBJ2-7,CASTLRVGGFYEQYF
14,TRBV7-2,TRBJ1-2,CASSLDRDAYGYTF
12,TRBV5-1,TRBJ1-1,CASSDPGTGAFF
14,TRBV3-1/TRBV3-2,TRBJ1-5,CASSPDRGNQPQHF
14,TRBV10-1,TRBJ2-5,CASSAGDRRETQYF
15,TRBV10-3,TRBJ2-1,CAISELAGGNNEQFF
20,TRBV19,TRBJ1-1,CASSIGLYTGVRGMNTEAFF
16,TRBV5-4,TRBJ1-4,CASSLAVLGTNEKLFF
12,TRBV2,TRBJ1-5,CASSPDEEPQHF
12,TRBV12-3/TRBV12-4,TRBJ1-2,CASRLTDYGYTF
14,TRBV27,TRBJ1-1,CASSLSYVGTEAFF
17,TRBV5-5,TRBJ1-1,CASSLGGSGLGNTEAFF
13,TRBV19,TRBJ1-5,CASSQRWDQPQHF
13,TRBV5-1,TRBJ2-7,CASSYYARSEQYF
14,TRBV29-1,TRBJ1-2,CSVLTGRDRIGYTF
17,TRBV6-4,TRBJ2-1,CASSDNPTGPISNEQFF
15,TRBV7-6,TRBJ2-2,CASSLQGAGTGELFF
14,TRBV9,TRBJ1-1,CASSVLDLGPEAFF
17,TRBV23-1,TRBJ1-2,CASSHYPGQEILYGYTF
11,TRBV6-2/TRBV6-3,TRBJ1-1,CASSNGPWAFF
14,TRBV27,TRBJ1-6,CASSFPGVGSPLHF
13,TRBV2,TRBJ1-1,CASTRLMNTEAFF